This is a list of T cell receptor beta chains from one sample in a study of Ad26.COV2.S vaccination and SARS-CoV-2 variants. TCRdb's table, derived via immunoSEQ multiplex PCR, lists solely in-frame clones and lacks some. This repertoire shows about 280,000 clones, around 87% found once; its top ten account for approximately 3.4%. Sequences were derived from peripheral blood, sampled in a trial of Ad26.COV2.S vaccine versus placebo. The source of these receptors is a person between 18 and 65 years old who received the Ad26.COV2.S COVID-19 vaccine or a placebo. Each CDR3 is given with its conserved first and last residue. Fields, in order: D gene, V gene, clone size, J gene, CDR3 protein, CDR3 DNA. A D gene is named only where the DNA matches it firmly. Size values are once, few and many counts, or a class for expanded clones, and some rows have none.

>TRBD2|TRBV7-2|NA|TRBJ2-1
CASSLVGTSGNNEQFF
TGTGCCAGCAGCTTAGTGGGGACTAGCGGGAACAATGAGCAGTTCTTC
>NA|TRBV5-1|few|TRBJ1-3
CARRAPGTIYF
TGCGCCAGGCGAGCACCGGGGACCATATATTTT
>NA|TRBV18|NA|TRBJ2-1
CASQEATYNEQFF
TGTGCCAGCCAGGAGGCGACCTACAATGAGCAGTTCTTC
>NA|TRBV5-4|NA|TRBJ2-6
CASSSVAGVSGANVLTF
TGTGCCAGCAGCTCCGTGGCAGGGGTTTCTGGGGCCAACGTCCTGACTTTC
>NA|TRBV14|NA|TRBJ1-1
CASRGNTEAFF
TGTGCCAGCAGAGGGAACACTGAAGCTTTCTTT
>NA|TRBV5-8|NA|TRBJ1-1
CASIPWPERGGAFF
TGTGCCAGCATCCCCTGGCCCGAACGCGGGGGAGCTTTCTTT
>NA|TRBV5-1|NA|TRBJ1-1
CASSPSTGNTEAFF
TGCGCCAGCAGCCCCTCAACAGGGAACACTGAAGCTTTCTTT
>NA|TRBV7-8|once|TRBJ1-1
CASSPLWTGNTEAFF
TGTGCCAGCAGCCCGCTCTGGACTGGGAACACTGAAGCTTTCTTT
>NA|TRBV7-9|NA|TRBJ2-2
CASILGTGELFF
TGTGCCAGCATCTTGGGGACCGGGGAGCTGTTTTTT
>TRBD1|TRBV2|once|TRBJ1-5
CASSTGASQPQHF
TGTGCCAGCTCCACAGGGGCGTCCCAGCCCCAGCATTTT
>TRBD1|TRBV7-3|few|TRBJ1-6
CASSLQGADSPLHF
TGTGCCAGCAGCCTACAGGGGGCAGATTCACCCCTCCACTTT
>NA|TRBV4-2|NA|TRBJ1-5
CASSPSGADNQPQHF
TGTGCCAGCAGCCCCTCAGGCGCGGACAATCAGCCCCAGCATTTT
>NA|TRBV10-3|NA|TRBJ2-2
CAISATGNTGELFF
TGTGCCATCAGTGCAACAGGGAACACCGGGGAGCTGTTTTTT
>NA|TRBV25-1|NA|TRBJ2-7
CASSESQGIYEQYF
TGTGCCAGCAGTGAATCTCAGGGGATCTACGAGCAGTACTTC
>NA|TRBV5-5|NA|TRBJ2-2
CASSEGTGELFF
TGTGCCAGCAGCGAGGGTACCGGGGAGCTGTTTTTT
>TRBD1|TRBV19|NA|TRBJ1-1
CASTLTGATEAFF
TGTGCCAGTACCCTTACAGGGGCCACTGAAGCTTTCTTT
>NA|TRBV2|NA|TRBJ1-2
CASSDFTLNYGYTF
TGTGCCAGCAGTGATTTTACGCTAAACTATGGCTACACCTTC
>NA|TRBV10-2|NA|TRBJ2-2
CASSDGLGPGELFF
TGCGCCAGCAGTGACGGGCTAGGCCCCGGGGAGCTGTTTTTT
>NA|TRBV30|NA|TRBJ1-2
CAWSQGPGGYTF
TGTGCCTGGAGCCAAGGGCCAGGGGGCTACACCTTC
>NA|TRBV5-4|NA|TRBJ1-1
CASSRGARTEAFF
TGTGCCAGCAGCCGGGGGGCGAGGACTGAAGCTTTCTTT
>NA|TRBV15|few|TRBJ2-7
CATSRGVHEQYF
TGTGCCACCAGCAGAGGAGTTCACGAGCAGTACTTC
>NA|TRBV4-1|NA|TRBJ1-5
CASSQLDLVPMGQPQHF
TGCGCCAGCAGCCAGCTAGACTTAGTCCCGATGGGCCAGCCCCAGCATTTT
>NA|TRBV7-9|NA|TRBJ2-5
CASSNPSRSEETQYF
TGTGCCAGCAGCAACCCCTCGCGCTCGGAAGAGACCCAGTACTTC
>NA|TRBV10-2|NA|TRBJ1-5
CASSEGAREPQHF
TGCGCCAGCAGTGAAGGCGCAAGGGAGCCCCAGCATTTT
>NA|TRBV6-5|NA|TRBJ1-2
CASSYGYMGYTF
TGTGCCAGCAGTTACGGATATATGGGCTACACCTTC
>NA|TRBV20-1|NA|TRBJ2-7
CSASKGLGTYEQYF
TGCAGTGCTAGTAAAGGCCTAGGGACGTACGAGCAGTACTTC
>NA|TRBV30|NA|TRBJ1-4
CAWRGGQVNEKLFF
TGTGCCTGGAGGGGGGGGCAGGTTAATGAAAAACTGTTTTTT
>NA|TRBV9|NA|TRBJ1-1
CASSVDPDGNTEAFF
TGTGCCAGCAGCGTTGACCCGGACGGGAACACTGAAGCTTTCTTT
>TRBD2|TRBV6-5|NA|TRBJ2-7
CASRPTSGGAYEQYF
TGTGCCAGCAGGCCTACTAGCGGGGGTGCCTACGAGCAGTACTTC
>TRBD1|TRBV5-5|NA|TRBJ1-5
CASSKGPGQKDQPQHF
TGTGCCAGCAGCAAGGGTCCGGGACAGAAAGATCAGCCCCAGCATTTT
>NA|TRBV5-1|NA|TRBJ1-1
CASSPEEGMNTEAFF
TGCGCCAGCAGCCCCGAAGAAGGGATGAACACTGAAGCTTTCTTT
>TRBD1|TRBV19|NA|TRBJ1-3
CASSISGQGESSGNTIYF
TGTGCCAGTAGTATCTCAGGACAGGGGGAATCCTCTGGAAACACCATATATTTT
>NA|TRBV30|NA|TRBJ1-3
CAWLSRTAGNTIYF
TGTGCCTGGCTTTCTAGGACAGCTGGAAACACCATATATTTT
>TRBD1|TRBV30|NA|TRBJ1-2
CAWIMGQGVSGYTF
TGTGCCTGGATAATGGGACAGGGGGTGAGCGGCTACACCTTC
>NA|TRBV11-1|NA|TRBJ1-1
CASSREGTEAFF
TGTGCCAGCAGCCGGGAGGGCACTGAAGCTTTCTTT
>NA|TRBV6-2/TRBV6-3|few|TRBJ1-5
CASSPPSPNQPQHF
TGTGCCAGCAGCCCCCCGTCCCCCAATCAGCCCCAGCATTTT
>NA|TRBV25-1|NA|TRBJ1-2
CASSVGYGYTF
TGTGCCAGCAGTGTTGGGTATGGCTACACCTTC
>NA|TRBV6-6|NA|TRBJ2-2
CASSYEGGELFF
TGTGCCAGCAGTTACGAAGGCGGGGAGCTGTTTTTT
>NA|TRBV7-3|NA|TRBJ1-1
CASSRRQDTEAFF
TGTGCCAGCAGCCGCCGACAGGACACTGAAGCTTTCTTT
>NA|TRBV5-1|NA|TRBJ2-1
CASRGTDSSYNEQFF
TGCGCCAGCCGGGGGACAGACAGCTCCTACAATGAGCAGTTCTTC
>NA|TRBV25-1|NA|TRBJ1-2
CASSPYQRGGYGYTF
TGTGCCAGCAGTCCTTACCAGAGGGGGGGTTATGGCTACACCTTC
>TRBD2|TRBV6-2/TRBV6-3|NA|TRBJ2-1
CASSGLAGIGEQFF
TGTGCCAGCAGTGGACTAGCGGGTATCGGTGAGCAGTTCTTC
>NA|TRBV5-1|NA|TRBJ2-3
CASSLADITSTDTQYF
TGCGCCAGCAGCTTGGCGGACATTACTAGCACAGATACGCAGTATTTT
>TRBD1|TRBV6-2/TRBV6-3|NA|TRBJ2-7
CASSSPDRGRYEQYF
TGTGCCAGCAGTTCCCCGGACAGGGGACGTTACGAGCAGTACTTC
>TRBD1|TRBV4-3|medium-sized|TRBJ1-1
CASSQAAGGSNTEAFF
TGCGCCAGCAGCCAAGCCGCAGGGGGCTCGAACACTGAAGCTTTCTTT
>NA|TRBV20-1|NA|TRBJ2-7
CSAGLYEQYF
TGCAGTGCCGGGTTATACGAGCAGTACTTC
>TRBD1|TRBV19|NA|TRBJ1-1
CASSTTGGTEAFF
TGTGCCAGTAGTACGACAGGGGGCACTGAAGCTTTCTTT
>TRBD1|TRBV5-1|NA|TRBJ2-7
CASRTGTGFSYEQYF
TGCGCCAGCAGGACCGGGACAGGCTTTTCCTACGAGCAGTACTTC